Shown below are 13 T cell receptor beta chains from a single sample sequenced in a study of blood T cell repertoires in COVID-19. Produced via immunoSEQ multiplex PCR; TCRdb's table is partial and in-frame only. Of roughly 290,000 clones in the sample, approximately 83% are singletons; the top ten hold over 2%. The specimen was peripheral blood. Receptor source: a young woman who had recovered from COVID-19.

This chain connects TRBV6-2 or TRBV6-3 to TRBJ2-7, with 15 bases fitting TRBD2. Trimming took 4 bases from V and 3 from J; bases not matched to a gene: 13. CDR3 length: 19 residues. The germline CDR1 and CDR2 sequences are MNHEY and SVGEGT. DNA for the CDR3: TGTGCCAGCAGTTCCCCCACGGGACTAGCGGGAGGCTTCGTCTACGAGCAGTACTTC. Its translation is CASSSPTGLAGGFVYEQYF.

This clone was recorded once. J is TRBJ1-4 and V is TRBV12-3 or TRBV12-4; D is undetermined. This CDR3 region has 13 residues. V shed 6 bases and J shed 8 bases, with 13 bases lying between them. The CDR3 here is CASRDSSGEKLFF. CDR3 bases: TGTGCCAGCAGGGACTCCAGTGGGGAAAAACTGTTTTTT.

This chain links TRBV28 with TRBJ1-1; 9 nucleotides align to TRBD1. Germline V gene lookup returns CDR1 MDHEN and CDR2 SYDVKM. This CDR3 is 13 amino acids long. The V gene end was trimmed by 8 bases and the J gene end by 4 bases; junction bases not matched to a gene: 5. The CDR3 reads CASSGQGGTEAFF. DNA for the CDR3: TGTGCCAGCTCGGGACAGGGTGGCACTGAAGCTTTCTTT.

The rearrangement joins TRBV6-6 to TRBJ2-1; 9 positions agree with TRBD1. This CDR3 comprises 16 residues. Germline assignment: CDR1 MNHNY and CDR2 SVGAGI (reference sequence). V lost 7 bases and J lost 6; bases outside the gene matches: 13. CDR3 sequence reads: CASTEGQGRRGNEQFF. DNA for the CDR3: TGTGCCAGCACCGAGGGACAGGGAAGGAGGGGCAATGAGCAGTTCTTC.

The chain combines TRBV27 with TRBJ1-6; tentative D call: TRBD1 (6 bases). Germline V gene lookup returns CDR1 MNHEY and CDR2 SMNVEV (reference sequence). Trimming removed 2 bases at V and 9 bases at J, with 17 bases between. CDR3 length: 16 amino acids. CDR3 DNA sequence: TGTGCCAGCAGTTTACCCAGGGGCCCTGGGATTTCACCCCTCCACTTT. Amino acids: CASSLPRGPGISPLHF.

The rearrangement links TRBV20-1 to TRBJ2-7; 7 positions match TRBD2. The V and J ends lost 3 bases and 2 bases, in that order; junction bases with no gene match: 7. The CDR3 totals 14 residues. The germline V gene encodes CDR1 DFQATT and CDR2 SNEGSKA (reference sequence). The CDR3 protein is CSASRGVLAYEQYF. Written as DNA, the CDR3 is TGCAGTGCTAGTCGGGGGGTGTTGGCCTACGAGCAGTACTTC.

V usage is TRBV7-2 and J usage is TRBJ1-5; TRBD1 matches 8 bases. This CDR3 comprises 15 residues. The germline V gene encodes CDR1 SGHTA and CDR2 FQGNSA. The V and J ends lost 5 bases and 7 bases, in that order; junction bases with no gene match: 10. Here the CDR3 reads CASSTDYRQGQPQHF. As DNA, the CDR3 is TGTGCCAGCAGCACCGACTACAGACAGGGGCAGCCCCAGCATTTT.

This clone was found a few times. The rearrangement joins TRBV6-6 to TRBJ1-6; 8 bases map to TRBD1. The CDR3 runs to 14 residues. Germline V gene data show CDR1 as MNHNY and CDR2 as SVGAGI (reference sequence). After removal of 10 bases from V and 5 bases from J, the junction contained 7 bases not matched to a gene. The DNA for the CDR3 is TGTGCCACACAACTACAGGGGGATAATTCACCCCTCCACTTT. Protein product: CATQLQGDNSPLHF.

The chain joins TRBV27 to TRBJ2-5; TRBD1 is a possible D gene (5 bases). Germline V CDR1 and CDR2: MNHEY, SMNVEV (reference sequence). The ends were cut back, 6 bases at V and 4 bases at J, with 15 bases in the middle. CDR3 size: 14 residues. The CDR3: CASRNSGKGETQYF. CDR3 DNA: TGTGCCAGCAGAAATTCAGGGAAGGGAGAGACCCAGTACTTC.

V gene TRBV6-1 combines with J gene TRBJ2-7; possible D gene TRBD1, 6 bases. Deletions cut 8 bases from V and 0 bases from J, with 14 bases between. The CDR3 length is 14 residues. In germline, CDR1 is MNHNS, CDR2 SASEGT. CDR3 protein: CASHRTESSYEQYF. The CDR3 DNA is TGTGCCAGCCATAGGACAGAGAGCTCCTACGAGCAGTACTTC.

V usage is TRBV19 and J usage is TRBJ2-2; 10 bases fit TRBD2. The CDR3 has 16 residues. J was trimmed by 7 bases and V by 1 base; bases with no gene match: 6. In germline, CDR1 is LNHDA, CDR2 SQIVND (reference sequence). The CDR3 protein is CASSIASGRALGELFF. The CDR3 DNA reads TGTGCCAGTAGTATAGCGAGCGGGAGGGCCCTCGGGGAGCTGTTTTTT.

This clone was detected only once. This chain links TRBV7-3 with TRBJ2-1, with D perhaps TRBD1 (5 bases). CDR3 length: 15 amino acids. V lost 2 bases to trimming and J lost 3 bases, with 11 bases between them. Germline V lookup: CDR1 SGHTA, CDR2 FQGTGA. This CDR3 reads CASSLGQGGYNEQFF. Written as DNA, the CDR3 is TGTGCCAGCAGCTTAGGCCAGGGTGGCTACAATGAGCAGTTCTTC.

V is TRBV28 and J is TRBJ2-3, with 10 bases lining up with TRBD2. The CDR3 extends over 15 amino acids. Trimming at V came to 6 bases and at J to 6 bases, leaving 9 bases not matched to a gene. Germline CDR1 is MDHEN and CDR2 is SYDVKM. DNA for the CDR3: TGTGCCAGCAGCTCCGGTGGTAGCGGGAGGGATACGCAGTATTTT. Its translation is CASSSGGSGRDTQYF. Combining the CDR3 with reference TRBV28 and TRBJ2-3 gives the whole variable domain DVKVTQSSRYLVKRTGEKVFLECVQDMDHENMFWYRQDPGLGLRLIYFSYDVKMKEKGDIPEGYSVSREKKERFSLILESASTNQTSMYLCASSSGGSGRDTQYFGPGTRLTVL.